A selection of T cell receptor beta chains follows, all from one sample in a study of T cells in Graves' hyperthyroidism and ophthalmopathy. TCRdb passed the multiplex PCR reads through MiXCR, listing each CDR3 protein once. This table has about 640,000 distinct CDR3 sequences, less than 25% appearing once. The specimen was blood. Every receptor here comes from a man aged 25 to 40 with Graves' ophthalmopathy. Both conserved end residues are part of each CDR3. A D gene is named only where the DNA matches it firmly. Not all rows give a size; the values are once, few, many and, for expanded clones, a class.

size,V,J,D,CDR3,DNA
many,TRBV20-1,TRBJ2-3,NA,CSASRGSADTQYF,TGCAGTGCTAGTCGAGGGAGTGCAGATACGCAGTATTTT
once,TRBV6-1,TRBJ1-2,TRBD1,CASRGTGVLGYTF,TGTGCCAGCAGAGGGACAGGGGTGCTTGGCTACACCTTC
NA,TRBV4-1,TRBJ1-6,TRBD1,CASSQASGTANSPLHF,TGCGCCAGCAGCCAGGCCTCCGGGACAGCCAATTCACCCCTCCACTTT
NA,TRBV6-5,TRBJ1-4,NA,CASSYFGETNEKLFF,TGTGCCAGCAGTTACTTTGGGGAAACTAATGAAAAACTGTTTTTT
many,TRBV11-2,TRBJ2-3,NA,CASSLVEGVGTQYF,TGTGCCAGCAGCTTAGTTGAAGGCGTGGGGACGCAGTATTTT
NA,TRBV6-1,TRBJ2-7,TRBD2,CASRLTSGISYEQYF,TGTGCCAGCAGGTTGACTAGCGGCATTTCCTACGAGCAGTACTTC
NA,TRBV20-1,TRBJ1-1,NA,CSDGTRAEAFF,TGCAGTGACGGAACTAGAGCTGAAGCTTTCTTT
many,TRBV5-1,TRBJ2-1,NA,CASSFSGSNEQFF,TGCGCCAGCAGCTTTAGCGGCAGCAATGAGCAGTTCTTC
few,TRBV4-1,TRBJ2-7,NA,CASSQIRVGVDEQYF,TGCGCCAGCAGCCAGATACGGGTTGGGGTCGACGAGCAGTACTTC
many,TRBV3-1,TRBJ2-7,NA,CASSQGLAREQYF,TGTGCCAGCAGCCAAGGACTCGCTAGGGAGCAGTACTTC
few,TRBV7-2,TRBJ2-1,TRBD1,CASSSDRAEYNEQFF,TGTGCCAGCAGTTCCGACAGGGCCGAGTACAATGAGCAGTTCTTC
few,TRBV7-2,TRBJ2-2,NA,CASSFSGQLATGELFF,TGTGCCAGCAGCTTTAGTGGACAGCTAGCCACCGGGGAGCTGTTTTTT
many,TRBV13,TRBJ2-1,TRBD1,CASSSGQNYNEQFF,TGTGCCAGCAGCTCGGGACAGAACTACAATGAGCAGTTCTTC
NA,TRBV10-3,TRBJ2-7,TRBD2,CAISEAGGSYEQYF,TGTGCCATCAGTGAAGCGGGAGGCTCCTACGAGCAGTACTTC
many,TRBV28,TRBJ2-5,TRBD2,CASSAGTSGETQYF,TGTGCCAGCAGTGCCGGGACTAGCGGAGAGACCCAGTACTTC
many,TRBV6-1,TRBJ2-1,NA,CASSDRTSYNEQFF,TGTGCCAGCAGTGACCGGACTTCCTACAATGAGCAGTTCTTC
many,TRBV7-3,TRBJ2-3,TRBD2,CASSKGLAVTDTQYF,TGTGCCAGCAGCAAGGGACTAGCGGTCACAGATACGCAGTATTTT
NA,TRBV6-5,TRBJ2-1,NA,CASSYSPSGVYNEQFF,TGTGCCAGCAGTTACTCCCCGAGCGGAGTCTACAATGAGCAGTTCTTC
many,TRBV12-3/TRBV12-4,TRBJ2-5,NA,CASSLATGVQETQYF,TGTGCCAGCAGTTTAGCAACGGGAGTACAAGAGACCCAGTACTTC
many,TRBV12-3/TRBV12-4,TRBJ1-2,NA,CASSLEREMTYGYTF,TGTGCCAGCAGTTTAGAGCGAGAGATGACCTATGGCTACACCTTC
NA,TRBV9,TRBJ2-3,TRBD1,CASSVRGQDRGLTDTQYF,TGTGCCAGCAGCGTACGGGGCCAGGACAGGGGATTAACAGATACGCAGTATTTT
NA,TRBV10-1,TRBJ2-7,NA,CVSSESDRLGEQYF,TGCGTCAGCAGTGAGTCCGACAGGTTGGGTGAGCAGTACTTC
many,TRBV5-1,TRBJ1-1,NA,CASSGVNTEAFF,TGCGCCAGCAGCGGGGTTAACACTGAAGCTTTCTTT
once,TRBV7-6,TRBJ2-3,TRBD2,CANSLGASGRMADTQYF,TGTGCCAACAGCTTAGGGGCTAGCGGGAGAATGGCAGATACGCAGTATTTT
few,TRBV3-1,TRBJ2-7,TRBD2,CASSQDGGLAGDSDEQYF,TGTGCCAGCAGCCAAGATGGGGGACTAGCGGGAGACAGTGACGAGCAGTACTTC
NA,TRBV18,TRBJ2-5,NA,CASSPLSGQLTQETQYF,TGTGCCAGCTCACCTCTGTCAGGACAGCTCACCCAAGAGACCCAGTACTTC
many,TRBV15,TRBJ2-5,NA,CATSRDSRAQETQYF,TGTGCCACCAGCAGAGATTCGAGAGCCCAAGAGACCCAGTACTTC
NA,TRBV20-1,TRBJ2-1,TRBD1,CSAARRDRGDGQFF,TGCAGTGCCGCACGCAGGGACAGGGGTGACGGGCAGTTCTTC
NA,TRBV6-5,TRBJ1-5,NA,CASSYSSRQEYSNQPQHF,TGTGCCAGCAGTTACTCGAGTAGGCAGGAGTATAGCAATCAGCCCCAGCATTTT
many,TRBV12-3/TRBV12-4,TRBJ1-1,NA,CASSLTAYTEAFF,TGTGCCAGCAGCCTCACAGCGTACACTGAAGCTTTCTTT
few,TRBV6-5,TRBJ2-7,NA,CASSYSEIFSYEQYF,TGTGCCAGCAGTTACTCGGAGATCTTCTCCTACGAGCAGTACTTC
many,TRBV12-3/TRBV12-4,TRBJ2-7,NA,CASSRGTSSYEQYF,TGTGCCAGCAGCCGGGGGACTTCTTCCTACGAGCAGTACTTC
few,TRBV9,TRBJ1-6,NA,CASSVAPEDSPLHF,TGTGCCAGCAGCGTAGCTCCGGAAGATTCACCCCTCCACTTT
many,TRBV2,TRBJ1-5,NA,CASSPGYSNQPQHF,TGTGCCAGCAGCCCGGGGTATAGCAATCAGCCCCAGCATTTT
NA,TRBV4-1,TRBJ2-1,TRBD2,CASSQSETSGSSYNEQFF,TGCGCCAGCAGCCAATCTGAGACTAGCGGGAGCTCCTACAATGAGCAGTTCTTC
many,TRBV6-2/TRBV6-3,TRBJ2-5,NA,CASSASGTFQGQETQYF,TGTGCCAGCAGTGCTTCCGGGACCTTCCAGGGGCAAGAGACCCAGTACTTC
many,TRBV28,TRBJ1-2,TRBD1,CASSNLQGNYGYTF,TGTGCCAGCAGTAACCTACAGGGGAACTATGGCTACACCTTC